This is a list of T cell receptor beta chains from one sample in a study of CD8+ T cells in alopecia areata. TCRdb's table, derived via immunoSEQ multiplex PCR, lists solely in-frame clones and lacks some. The data contain about 200,000 clones, around three fifths of them seen just once; the ten biggest clones take up around 1.6%. Sequences were derived from CD4+ T cells sorted from blood, sampled at week 4, from a patient treated with tofacitinib. These receptors were obtained from a human donor with alopecia areata. Both conserved end residues are part of each CDR3. The D gene is left open where the match is weak. Clone size is shown for a subset of rows, as once, few, many or a class of expanded clone.

cdr3_length: 14; clone_size: .; d_call: .; j_call: TRBJ2-5; v_call: TRBV7-6; cdr3_aa: CASSLAPRQETQYF; cdr3_nt: TGTGCCAGCAGCTTAGCGCCTAGACAAGAGACCCAGTACTTC
cdr3_length: 12; clone_size: few; d_call: TRBD1; j_call: TRBJ2-5; v_call: TRBV29-1; cdr3_aa: CSVNRGQETQYF; cdr3_nt: TGCAGCGTGAACAGGGGGCAAGAGACCCAGTACTTC
cdr3_length: 13; clone_size: few; d_call: .; j_call: TRBJ1-2; v_call: TRBV30; cdr3_aa: CVGATDSNYGYTF; cdr3_nt: TGCGTAGGAGCGACCGATTCTAACTATGGCTACACCTTC
cdr3_length: 13; clone_size: .; d_call: .; j_call: TRBJ1-5; v_call: TRBV29-1; cdr3_aa: CSVGEGGNQPQHF; cdr3_nt: TGCAGCGTTGGGGAGGGGGGCAATCAGCCCCAGCATTTT
cdr3_length: 14; clone_size: few; d_call: .; j_call: TRBJ1-1; v_call: TRBV2; cdr3_aa: CASSDGGMNTEAFF; cdr3_nt: TGTGCCAGCAGTGATGGGGGGATGAACACTGAAGCTTTCTTT
cdr3_length: 14; clone_size: .; d_call: .; j_call: TRBJ2-7; v_call: TRBV7-9; cdr3_aa: CASSLGGVFYEQYF; cdr3_nt: TGTGCCAGCAGCTTAGGAGGGGTGTTCTACGAGCAGTACTTC
cdr3_length: 15; clone_size: .; d_call: .; j_call: TRBJ2-3; v_call: TRBV29-1; cdr3_aa: CSVEDGAGATDTQYF; cdr3_nt: TGCAGCGTTGAAGATGGCGCAGGGGCGACAGATACGCAGTATTTT
cdr3_length: 13; clone_size: .; d_call: .; j_call: TRBJ2-5; v_call: TRBV4-3; cdr3_aa: CASSQRIQETQYF; cdr3_nt: TGCGCCAGCAGCCAAAGGATCCAAGAGACCCAGTACTTC
cdr3_length: 15; clone_size: few; d_call: TRBD2; j_call: TRBJ2-3; v_call: TRBV7-7; cdr3_aa: CASSLGSGGSDTQYF; cdr3_nt: TGTGCCAGCAGCTTAGGTAGCGGGGGATCAGATACGCAGTATTTT
cdr3_length: 15; clone_size: .; d_call: .; j_call: TRBJ2-2; v_call: TRBV15; cdr3_aa: CATSTRAGVAGELFF; cdr3_nt: TGTGCCACCAGCACAAGGGCAGGGGTCGCCGGGGAGCTGTTTTTT
cdr3_length: 12; clone_size: .; d_call: TRBD1; j_call: TRBJ1-5; v_call: TRBV29-1; cdr3_aa: CSVTGVNQPQHF; cdr3_nt: TGCAGTGTCACAGGGGTCAATCAGCCCCAGCATTTT
cdr3_length: 16; clone_size: .; d_call: TRBD1; j_call: TRBJ2-5; v_call: TRBV9; cdr3_aa: CASSARTGTVSETQYF; cdr3_nt: TGTGCCAGCAGCGCAAGGACCGGGACAGTTAGCGAGACCCAGTACTTC
cdr3_length: 13; clone_size: .; d_call: .; j_call: TRBJ1-5; v_call: TRBV15; cdr3_aa: CATSIQYDQPQHF; cdr3_nt: TGTGCCACCAGCATCCAATATGATCAGCCCCAGCATTTT
cdr3_length: 14; clone_size: .; d_call: .; j_call: TRBJ2-3; v_call: TRBV4-2; cdr3_aa: CASSQGGVGDTQYF; cdr3_nt: TGTGCCAGCAGCCAAGGCGGGGTGGGGGATACGCAGTATTTT
cdr3_length: 14; clone_size: few; d_call: .; j_call: TRBJ2-3; v_call: TRBV30; cdr3_aa: CAWSVGSRTDTQYF; cdr3_nt: TGTGCCTGGAGTGTGGGGTCCCGGACAGATACGCAGTATTTT
cdr3_length: 14; clone_size: few; d_call: TRBD2; j_call: TRBJ2-1; v_call: TRBV4-1; cdr3_aa: CASSHLAGRDEQFF; cdr3_nt: TGCGCCAGCAGCCATCTAGCGGGGAGGGATGAGCAGTTCTTC
cdr3_length: 13; clone_size: .; d_call: TRBD1; j_call: TRBJ2-7; v_call: TRBV4-1; cdr3_aa: CASSLGTAYEQYF; cdr3_nt: TGCGCCAGCAGCCTCGGGACAGCCTACGAGCAGTACTTC
cdr3_length: 12; clone_size: .; d_call: .; j_call: TRBJ2-2; v_call: TRBV29-1; cdr3_aa: CSGDTGTGELFF; cdr3_nt: TGCAGCGGGGATACAGGCACCGGGGAGCTGTTTTTT
cdr3_length: 14; clone_size: few; d_call: .; j_call: TRBJ1-5; v_call: TRBV5-6; cdr3_aa: CASSFGRSNQPQHF; cdr3_nt: TGTGCCAGCAGCTTCGGCAGAAGCAATCAGCCCCAGCATTTT
cdr3_length: 13; clone_size: few; d_call: .; j_call: TRBJ1-5; v_call: TRBV18; cdr3_aa: CASSPTAQSPQHF; cdr3_nt: TGTGCCAGCTCACCGACGGCCCAGAGTCCCCAGCATTTT
cdr3_length: 13; clone_size: .; d_call: TRBD1; j_call: TRBJ2-7; v_call: TRBV29-1; cdr3_aa: CSVEGQGAHEQYF; cdr3_nt: TGCAGCGTTGAGGGACAGGGGGCCCACGAGCAGTACTTC
cdr3_length: 13; clone_size: .; d_call: .; j_call: TRBJ1-2; v_call: TRBV29-1; cdr3_aa: CSVMEGGAHGYTF; cdr3_nt: TGCAGCGTCATGGAGGGGGGGGCTCATGGCTACACCTTC
cdr3_length: 13; clone_size: .; d_call: TRBD1; j_call: TRBJ2-5; v_call: TRBV29-1; cdr3_aa: CSVQGVLGETQYF; cdr3_nt: TGCAGCGTACAGGGGGTCCTCGGAGAGACCCAGTACTTC
cdr3_length: 13; clone_size: few; d_call: .; j_call: TRBJ1-5; v_call: TRBV6-6; cdr3_aa: CASSGTENQPQHF; cdr3_nt: TGTGCCAGCAGCGGAACTGAAAATCAGCCCCAGCATTTT
cdr3_length: 14; clone_size: .; d_call: .; j_call: TRBJ2-1; v_call: TRBV30; cdr3_aa: CAWSVRAANNEQFF; cdr3_nt: TGTGCCTGGAGTGTACGGGCAGCCAACAATGAGCAGTTCTTC
cdr3_length: 13; clone_size: .; d_call: .; j_call: TRBJ1-1; v_call: TRBV4-3; cdr3_aa: CASSQGIRDTAFF; cdr3_nt: TGCGCCAGCAGCCAAGGTATCCGGGACACAGCTTTCTTT
cdr3_length: 11; clone_size: .; d_call: .; j_call: TRBJ1-1; v_call: TRBV20-1; cdr3_aa: CSGGFGTEAFF; cdr3_nt: TGCAGTGGGGGTTTTGGCACTGAAGCTTTCTTT
cdr3_length: 13; clone_size: .; d_call: .; j_call: TRBJ1-1; v_call: TRBV29-1; cdr3_aa: CSTLGGPNTEAFF; cdr3_nt: TGCAGCACTCTAGGGGGACCTAACACTGAAGCTTTCTTT
cdr3_length: 16; clone_size: few; d_call: .; j_call: TRBJ1-5; v_call: TRBV4-3; cdr3_aa: CASSQGPMGVNQPQHF; cdr3_nt: TGCGCCAGCAGCCAAGGCCCGATGGGGGTCAATCAGCCCCAGCATTTT
cdr3_length: 14; clone_size: .; d_call: TRBD1; j_call: TRBJ2-4; v_call: TRBV10-2; cdr3_aa: CASTVTGGKNIQYF; cdr3_nt: TGCGCCAGCACCGTAACAGGGGGCAAAAACATTCAGTACTTC
cdr3_length: 12; clone_size: .; d_call: .; j_call: TRBJ2-3; v_call: TRBV6-6; cdr3_aa: CASRDSTDTQYF; cdr3_nt: TGTGCCAGCCGGGACAGCACAGATACGCAGTATTTT
cdr3_length: 14; clone_size: .; d_call: .; j_call: TRBJ1-6; v_call: TRBV7-3; cdr3_aa: CASSSGGGNSPLHF; cdr3_nt: TGTGCCAGCAGCTCGGGAGGGGGAAATTCACCCCTCCACTTT
cdr3_length: 13; clone_size: few; d_call: .; j_call: TRBJ2-1; v_call: TRBV13; cdr3_aa: CASSLNHVHEQFF; cdr3_nt: TGTGCCAGCAGCTTAAACCACGTCCATGAGCAGTTCTTC
cdr3_length: 15; clone_size: .; d_call: .; j_call: TRBJ2-7; v_call: TRBV27; cdr3_aa: CASSLFPGKPYEQYF; cdr3_nt: TGTGCCAGCAGTTTGTTCCCAGGGAAACCCTACGAGCAGTACTTC
cdr3_length: 13; clone_size: .; d_call: .; j_call: TRBJ1-5; v_call: TRBV7-3; cdr3_aa: CASSLRADGPQHF; cdr3_nt: TGTGCCAGCAGCTTACGGGCCGACGGGCCCCAGCATTTT
cdr3_length: 12; clone_size: .; d_call: .; j_call: TRBJ1-2; v_call: TRBV6-5; cdr3_aa: CASSPVVGGYTF; cdr3_nt: TGTGCCAGCAGCCCCGTGGTGGGTGGCTACACCTTC
cdr3_length: 13; clone_size: .; d_call: .; j_call: TRBJ1-2; v_call: TRBV25-1; cdr3_aa: CASSTDYEYGYTF; cdr3_nt: TGTGCCAGCAGCACAGACTATGAGTATGGCTACACCTTC
cdr3_length: 13; clone_size: .; d_call: .; j_call: TRBJ2-1; v_call: TRBV6-4; cdr3_aa: CASSADEAGGQFF; cdr3_nt: TGTGCCAGCAGTGCTGATGAGGCTGGGGGGCAGTTCTTC
cdr3_length: 15; clone_size: .; d_call: .; j_call: TRBJ1-2; v_call: TRBV7-2; cdr3_aa: CASSLVEGTNYGYTF; cdr3_nt: TGTGCCAGCAGCTTAGTAGAGGGAACTAACTATGGCTACACCTTC
cdr3_length: 16; clone_size: .; d_call: .; j_call: TRBJ2-2; v_call: TRBV27; cdr3_aa: CASSGAAGAITGELFF; cdr3_nt: TGTGCCAGCAGTGGTGCGGCGGGGGCCATCACCGGGGAGCTGTTTTTT
cdr3_length: 13; clone_size: .; d_call: .; j_call: TRBJ1-2; v_call: TRBV6-1; cdr3_aa: CASSERGSYGYTF; cdr3_nt: TGTGCCAGCAGTGAAAGGGGTTCGTATGGCTACACCTTC
cdr3_length: 14; clone_size: .; d_call: .; j_call: TRBJ2-5; v_call: TRBV7-2; cdr3_aa: CASSWPRFEETQYF; cdr3_nt: TGTGCCAGCAGCTGGCCCCGGTTCGAGGAGACCCAGTACTTC
cdr3_length: 14; clone_size: .; d_call: .; j_call: TRBJ1-2; v_call: TRBV9; cdr3_aa: CASSVNVALSGYTF; cdr3_nt: TGTGCCAGCAGCGTAAATGTGGCCCTCTCCGGCTACACCTTC
cdr3_length: 15; clone_size: few; d_call: .; j_call: TRBJ1-1; v_call: TRBV12-5; cdr3_aa: CASGLEQVSVTEAFF; cdr3_nt: TGTGCTAGTGGTTTGGAACAGGTTTCGGTCACTGAAGCTTTCTTT
cdr3_length: 14; clone_size: .; d_call: .; j_call: TRBJ2-2; v_call: TRBV29-1; cdr3_aa: CSVRRDANTGELFF; cdr3_nt: TGCAGCGTTCGTAGGGACGCGAACACCGGGGAGCTGTTTTTT
cdr3_length: 16; clone_size: .; d_call: TRBD2; j_call: TRBJ2-1; v_call: TRBV29-1; cdr3_aa: CSVEARLAGASDEQFF; cdr3_nt: TGCAGCGTTGAAGCCCGGCTAGCGGGGGCTTCGGATGAGCAGTTCTTC
cdr3_length: 16; clone_size: .; d_call: TRBD1; j_call: TRBJ1-2; v_call: TRBV14; cdr3_aa: CASSLRTGLGSYGYTF; cdr3_nt: TGTGCCAGCAGCTTAAGGACAGGCCTCGGCAGCTATGGCTACACCTTC
cdr3_length: 12; clone_size: few; d_call: .; j_call: TRBJ1-6; v_call: TRBV30; cdr3_aa: CAWKSGNSPLHF; cdr3_nt: TGTGCCTGGAAGTCAGGGAATTCACCCCTCCACTTT
cdr3_length: 14; clone_size: .; d_call: TRBD1; j_call: TRBJ1-1; v_call: TRBV14; cdr3_aa: CASSPTGLNTEAFF; cdr3_nt: TGTGCCAGCAGCCCGACAGGGCTGAACACTGAAGCTTTCTTT
cdr3_length: 14; clone_size: .; d_call: .; j_call: TRBJ1-1; v_call: TRBV4-1; cdr3_aa: CASSQGDTNTEAFF; cdr3_nt: TGCGCCAGCAGCCAAGGGGACACGAACACTGAAGCTTTCTTT
cdr3_length: 15; clone_size: .; d_call: .; j_call: TRBJ1-5; v_call: TRBV29-1; cdr3_aa: CSVEVGGNSNQPQHF; cdr3_nt: TGCAGCGTTGAAGTCGGAGGGAATAGCAATCAGCCCCAGCATTTT
cdr3_length: 15; clone_size: .; d_call: .; j_call: TRBJ2-7; v_call: TRBV2; cdr3_aa: CASREDSAITYEQYF; cdr3_nt: TGTGCCAGCAGGGAGGACAGCGCGATTACCTACGAGCAGTACTTC
cdr3_length: 15; clone_size: .; d_call: .; j_call: TRBJ2-5; v_call: TRBV4-3; cdr3_aa: CASSQGPGGKETQYF; cdr3_nt: TGCGCCAGCAGCCAGGGACCCGGGGGAAAAGAGACCCAGTACTTC